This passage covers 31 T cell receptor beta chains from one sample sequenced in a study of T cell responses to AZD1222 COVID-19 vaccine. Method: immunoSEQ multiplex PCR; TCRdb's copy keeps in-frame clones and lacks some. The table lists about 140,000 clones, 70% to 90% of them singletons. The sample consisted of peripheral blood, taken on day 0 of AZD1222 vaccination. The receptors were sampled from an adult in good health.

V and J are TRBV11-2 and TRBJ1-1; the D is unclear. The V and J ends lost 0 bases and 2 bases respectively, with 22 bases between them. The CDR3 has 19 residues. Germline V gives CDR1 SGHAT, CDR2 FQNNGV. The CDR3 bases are TGTGCCAGCAGCTTAGATTGGTCTAGGGCAGGTTATTCTAACACTGAAGCTTTCTTT. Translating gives CASSLDWSRAGYSNTEAFF.

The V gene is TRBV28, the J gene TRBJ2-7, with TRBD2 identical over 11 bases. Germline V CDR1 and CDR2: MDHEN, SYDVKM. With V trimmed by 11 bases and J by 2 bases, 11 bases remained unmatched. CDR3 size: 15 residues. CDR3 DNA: TGTGCCGCTAGAGGGGCTAGCGGGGGGACCTACGAGCAGTACTTC. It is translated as CAARGASGGTYEQYF.

CDR3 loop: CASSPPGAYGYTF. The CDR3 nucleotides are TGTGCCAGCAGTCCCCCTGGAGCCTATGGCTACACCTTC. This chain connects TRBV5-4 to TRBJ1-2; D remains ambiguous. Trimming took off 5 bases at V and 4 bases at J, with 12 bases between the two ends. The CDR3 is 13 residues long. Germline V CDR1 and CDR2: SGHNT, YYREEE (reference sequence).

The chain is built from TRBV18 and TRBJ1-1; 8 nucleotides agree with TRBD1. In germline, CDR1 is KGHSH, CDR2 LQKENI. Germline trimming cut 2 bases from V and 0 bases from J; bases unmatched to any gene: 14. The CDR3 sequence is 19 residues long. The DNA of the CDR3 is TGTGCCAGCTCACCATTTAGACAGGGGCGCAGGATGATGAACACTGAAGCTTTCTTT. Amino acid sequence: CASSPFRQGRRMMNTEAFF.

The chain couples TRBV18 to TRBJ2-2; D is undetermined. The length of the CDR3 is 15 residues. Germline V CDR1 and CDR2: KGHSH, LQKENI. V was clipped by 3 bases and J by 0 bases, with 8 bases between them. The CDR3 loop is CASSPPSPNTGELFF. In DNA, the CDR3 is TGTGCCAGCTCACCGCCGAGCCCGAACACCGGGGAGCTGTTTTTT. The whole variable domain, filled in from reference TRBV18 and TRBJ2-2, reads NAGVMQNPRHLVRRRGQEARLRCSPMKGHSHVYWYRQLPEEGLKFMVYLQKENIIDESGMPKERFSAEFPKEGPSILRIQQVVRGDSAAYFCASSPPSPNTGELFFGEGSRLTVL.

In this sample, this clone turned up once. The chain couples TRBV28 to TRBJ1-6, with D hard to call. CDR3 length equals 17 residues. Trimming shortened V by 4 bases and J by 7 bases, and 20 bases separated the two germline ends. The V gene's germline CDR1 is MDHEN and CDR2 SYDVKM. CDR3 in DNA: TGTGCCAGCAGTTCCCCCGATATGGAACCGTGGAATTCACCCCTCCACTTT. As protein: CASSSPDMEPWNSPLHF.

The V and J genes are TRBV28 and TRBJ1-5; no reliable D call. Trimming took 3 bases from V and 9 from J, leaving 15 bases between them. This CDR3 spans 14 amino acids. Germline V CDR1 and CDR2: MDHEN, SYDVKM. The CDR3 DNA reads TGTGCCAGCAGTTTTTTGATTTCGGTGGGGCCCCAGCATTTT. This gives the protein CASSFLISVGPQHF.

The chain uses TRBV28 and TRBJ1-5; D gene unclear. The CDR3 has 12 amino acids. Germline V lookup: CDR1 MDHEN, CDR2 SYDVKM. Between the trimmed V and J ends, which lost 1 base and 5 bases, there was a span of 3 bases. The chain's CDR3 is CASSLLHQPQHF. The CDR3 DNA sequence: TGTGCCAGCAGTTTATTACATCAGCCCCAGCATTTT.

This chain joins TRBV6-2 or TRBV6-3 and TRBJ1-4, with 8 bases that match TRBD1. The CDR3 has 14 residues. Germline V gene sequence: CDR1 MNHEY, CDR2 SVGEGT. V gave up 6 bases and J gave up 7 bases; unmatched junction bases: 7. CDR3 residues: CASSDRGPSEKLFF. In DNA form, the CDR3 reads TGTGCCAGCAGCGACAGGGGTCCGAGTGAAAAACTGTTTTTT.

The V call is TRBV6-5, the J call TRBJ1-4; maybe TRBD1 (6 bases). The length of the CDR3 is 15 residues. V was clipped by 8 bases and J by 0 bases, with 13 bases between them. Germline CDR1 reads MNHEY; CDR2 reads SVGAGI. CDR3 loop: CASGRGDATNEKLFF. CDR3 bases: TGTGCCAGCGGGAGGGGGGACGCAACTAATGAAAAACTGTTTTTT.

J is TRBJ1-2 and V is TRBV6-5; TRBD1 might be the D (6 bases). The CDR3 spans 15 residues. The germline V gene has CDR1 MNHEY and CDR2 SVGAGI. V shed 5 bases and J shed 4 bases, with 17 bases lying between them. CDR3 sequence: CASSRVRGAGYGYTF. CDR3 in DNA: TGTGCCAGCAGTCGCGTGAGGGGGGCTGGCTATGGCTACACCTTC.

The CDR3 bases are TGTGCCAGCAGCTTCGGGACAGGGAGACAAAACATTCAGTACTTC. This translates into CASSFGTGRQNIQYF. V gene TRBV3-1 (or the pseudogene TRBV3-2) combines with J gene TRBJ2-4; 9 bases are a match to TRBD1. Germline CDR1 reads LGHDT; CDR2 reads YNNKEL (reference sequence). V lost 5 bases and J lost 5; bases outside the gene matches: 7. The CDR3 length is 15 residues.

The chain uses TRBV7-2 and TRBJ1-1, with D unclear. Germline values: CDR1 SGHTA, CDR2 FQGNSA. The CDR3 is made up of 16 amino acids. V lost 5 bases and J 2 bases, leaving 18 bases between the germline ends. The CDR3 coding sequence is TGTGCCAGCAGCGAACAAAACAATCGGGTTAACACTGAAGCTTTCTTT. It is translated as CASSEQNNRVNTEAFF.

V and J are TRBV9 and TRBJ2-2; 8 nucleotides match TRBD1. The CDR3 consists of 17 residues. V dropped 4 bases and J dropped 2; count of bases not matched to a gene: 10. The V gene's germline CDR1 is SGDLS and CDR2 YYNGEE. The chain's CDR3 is CASSINPDRENTGELFF. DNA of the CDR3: TGTGCCAGCAGCATCAACCCGGACAGGGAAAACACCGGGGAGCTGTTTTTT.

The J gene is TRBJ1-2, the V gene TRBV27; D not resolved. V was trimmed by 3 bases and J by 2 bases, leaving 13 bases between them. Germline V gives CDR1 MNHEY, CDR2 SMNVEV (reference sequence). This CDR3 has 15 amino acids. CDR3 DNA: TGTGCCAGCAGTTTTATCCCCCCGGGGAACTATGGCTACACCTTC. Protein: CASSFIPPGNYGYTF.

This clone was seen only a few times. For the CDR3, the DNA is TGCGCCAGCAGCCAAGGATCAGGCAGCTCATGGCCCCAGCATTTT. Its translation: CASSQGSGSSWPQHF. This chain connects TRBV4-1 to TRBJ1-5; D unclear. Germline V gene data show CDR1 as MGHRA and CDR2 as YSYEKL. This CDR3 has 15 amino acids. The ends were cut back, 1 base at V and 9 bases at J, with 16 bases in the middle.

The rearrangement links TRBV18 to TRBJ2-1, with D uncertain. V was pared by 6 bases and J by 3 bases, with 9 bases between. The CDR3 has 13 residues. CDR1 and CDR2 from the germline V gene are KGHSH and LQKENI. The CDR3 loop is CASSSGVYNEQFF. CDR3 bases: TGTGCCAGCTCCTCGGGTGTCTACAATGAGCAGTTCTTC.

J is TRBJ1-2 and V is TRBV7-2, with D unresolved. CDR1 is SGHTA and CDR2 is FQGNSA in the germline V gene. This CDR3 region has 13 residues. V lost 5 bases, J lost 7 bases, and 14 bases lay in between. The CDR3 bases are TGTGCCAGCAGCCCGTACCCCTCGGGTGGCTACACCTTC. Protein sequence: CASSPYPSGGYTF.

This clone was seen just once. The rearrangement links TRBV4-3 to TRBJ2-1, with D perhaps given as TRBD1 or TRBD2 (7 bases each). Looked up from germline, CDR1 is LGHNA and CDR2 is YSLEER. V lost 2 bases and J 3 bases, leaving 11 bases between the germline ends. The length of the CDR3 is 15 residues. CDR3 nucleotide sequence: TGCGCCAGCAGCCAAAGCGGGACAGACTACAATGAGCAGTTCTTC. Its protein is CASSQSGTDYNEQFF.

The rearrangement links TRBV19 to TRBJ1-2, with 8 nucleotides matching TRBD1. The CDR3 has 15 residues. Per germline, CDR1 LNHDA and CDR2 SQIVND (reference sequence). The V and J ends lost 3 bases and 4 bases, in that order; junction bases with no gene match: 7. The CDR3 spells CASSIAQGVIYGYTF. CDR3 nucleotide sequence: TGTGCCAGTAGTATCGCACAGGGGGTAATCTATGGCTACACCTTC. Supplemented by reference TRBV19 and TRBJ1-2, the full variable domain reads DGGITQSPKYLFRKEGQNVTLSCEQNLNHDAMYWYRQDPGQGLRLIYYSQIVNDFQKGDIAEGYSVSREKKESFPLTVTSAQKNPTAFYLCASSIAQGVIYGYTFGSGTRLTVV.

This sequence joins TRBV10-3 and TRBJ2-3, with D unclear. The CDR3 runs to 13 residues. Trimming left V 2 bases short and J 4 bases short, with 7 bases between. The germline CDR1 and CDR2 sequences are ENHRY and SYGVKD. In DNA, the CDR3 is TGTGCCATCAGTGAGGGATACGCAGATACGCAGTATTTT. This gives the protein CAISEGYADTQYF.

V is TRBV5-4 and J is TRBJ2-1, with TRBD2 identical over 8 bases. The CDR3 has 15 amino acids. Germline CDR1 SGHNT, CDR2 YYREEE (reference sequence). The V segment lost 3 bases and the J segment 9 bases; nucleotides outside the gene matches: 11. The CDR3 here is CASSWGVGGAGEQFF. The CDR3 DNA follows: TGTGCCAGCAGCTGGGGTGTCGGGGGGGCTGGTGAGCAGTTCTTC. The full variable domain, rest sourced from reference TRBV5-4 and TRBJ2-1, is ETGVTQSPTHLIKTRGQQVTLRCSSQSGHNTVSWYQQALGQGPQFIFQYYREEENGRGNFPPRFSGLQFPNYSSELNVNALELDDSALYLCASSWGVGGAGEQFFGPGTRLTVL.

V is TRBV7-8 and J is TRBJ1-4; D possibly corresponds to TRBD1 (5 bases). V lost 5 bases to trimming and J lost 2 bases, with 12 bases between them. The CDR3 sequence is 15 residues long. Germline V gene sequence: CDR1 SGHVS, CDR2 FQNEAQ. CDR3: CASSTFRGTNEKLFF. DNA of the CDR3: TGTGCCAGCAGCACCTTTAGGGGCACTAATGAAAAACTGTTTTTT. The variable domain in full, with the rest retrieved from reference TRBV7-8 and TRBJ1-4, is GAGVSQSPRYKVAKRGQDVALRCDPISGHVSLFWYQQALGQGPEFLTYFQNEAQLDKSGLPSDRFFAERPEGSVSTLKIQRTQQEDSAVYLCASSTFRGTNEKLFFGSGTQLSVL.

The CDR3 bases are TGCGCCAGCAGCTTGACAGGGGGGAACTACGAGCAGTACTTC. The encoded protein is CASSLTGGNYEQYF. The V call is TRBV5-1, the J call TRBJ2-7, with TRBD1 identical over 8 bases. V dropped 1 base and J dropped 3; count of bases not matched to a gene: 3. The CDR3 extends over 14 amino acids. The germline V gene encodes CDR1 SGHRS and CDR2 YFSETQ.

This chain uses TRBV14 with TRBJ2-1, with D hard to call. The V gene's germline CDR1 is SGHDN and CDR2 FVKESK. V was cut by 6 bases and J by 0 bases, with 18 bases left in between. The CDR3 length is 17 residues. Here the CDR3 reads CASSPLTPRSSYNEQFF. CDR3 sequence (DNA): TGTGCCAGCAGTCCTCTAACCCCCAGGAGCTCCTACAATGAGCAGTTCTTC.

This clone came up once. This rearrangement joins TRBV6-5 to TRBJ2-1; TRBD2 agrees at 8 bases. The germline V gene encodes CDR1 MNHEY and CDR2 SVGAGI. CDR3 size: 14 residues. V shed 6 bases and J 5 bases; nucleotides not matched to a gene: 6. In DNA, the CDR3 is TGTGCCAGCAGGCCAGCGGGAGTACACAATGAGCAGTTCTTC. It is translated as CASRPAGVHNEQFF.

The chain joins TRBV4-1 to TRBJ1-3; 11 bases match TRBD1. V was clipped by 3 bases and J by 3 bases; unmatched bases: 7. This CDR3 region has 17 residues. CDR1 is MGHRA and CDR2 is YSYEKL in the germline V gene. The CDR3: CASSHLPGQGDGNTIYF. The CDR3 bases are TGCGCCAGCAGCCACTTACCGGGACAGGGGGATGGAAACACCATATATTTT.

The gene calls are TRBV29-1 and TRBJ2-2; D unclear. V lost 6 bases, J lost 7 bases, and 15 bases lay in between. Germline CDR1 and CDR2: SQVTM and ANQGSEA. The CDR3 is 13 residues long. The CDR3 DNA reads TGCAGCGTGGCAGTCTATTTCGACGGGGAGCTGTTTTTT. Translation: CSVAVYFDGELFF.

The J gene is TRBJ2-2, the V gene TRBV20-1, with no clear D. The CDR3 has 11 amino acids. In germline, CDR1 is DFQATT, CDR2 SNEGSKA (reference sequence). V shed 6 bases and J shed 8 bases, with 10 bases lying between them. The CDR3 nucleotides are TGCAGTGCCAAAGGGTTAGGGGAGCTGTTTTTT. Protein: CSAKGLGELFF.

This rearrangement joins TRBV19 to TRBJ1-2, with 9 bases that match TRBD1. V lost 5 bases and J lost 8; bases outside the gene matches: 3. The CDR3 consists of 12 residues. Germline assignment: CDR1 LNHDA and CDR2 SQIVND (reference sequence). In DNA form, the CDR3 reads TGTGCCAGTAGTGAACAGGGGGCCGGCTACACCTTC. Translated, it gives CASSEQGAGYTF.

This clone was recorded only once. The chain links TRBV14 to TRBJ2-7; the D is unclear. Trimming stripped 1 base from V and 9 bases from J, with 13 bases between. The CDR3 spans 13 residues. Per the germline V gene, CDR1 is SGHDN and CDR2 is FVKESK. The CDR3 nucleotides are TGTGCCAGCAGCCAAGCAGGCGCGGCGCGGCAGTACTTC. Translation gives CASSQAGAARQYF.